This entry describes one T cell receptor beta chain. Participant ages covered about 18 to 90 years across 25 or so US areas. Grouping used clinical history reported by participants in a survey and questionnaire. This record belongs to a study of blood T cell repertoires in COVID-19. For the study at large: Both acute and convalescent COVID-19 samples were obtained from the United States, Italy and Spain.

Measured with immunoSEQ multiplex PCR; TCRdb has only the in-frame clones, and not every one. The table lists about 400,000 clones, roughly 86% of them singletons, with 2% to 2.5% in the top ten. V was pared by 6 bases and J by 8 bases, with 12 bases of the junction left unmatched. The length of the CDR3 is 15 residues. Germline CDR1 reads SNHLY; CDR2 reads FYNNEI. The sequence was collected from a woman aged 40 to 50 with acute COVID-19. V gene TRBV2 combines with J gene TRBJ1-4; 7 bases line up with TRBD1. The sequenced sample was PBMCs or T cells enriched from blood (not recorded which). The CDR3 protein is CASSLRQGLEEKLFF. The CDR3 nucleotides read TGTGCCAGCAGCTTGAGACAGGGTTTAGAGGAAAAACTGTTTTTT.